Below are 6 T cell receptor beta chains sequenced from a single sample in a study of CD8+CD57+ T cells in acquired aplastic anemia. TCR beta VDJ and CDR3 profiles were obtained from a genomic DNA template. One entry per CDR3 protein results from TCRdb running MiXCR on the reads. The table has fewer than 200,000 distinct CDR3 sequences, around 48% seen once; the top ten hold around 1%. Previously, flow cytometry had revealed CD8+CD57+ cell expansion in the patients chosen for sequencing. The sample was sorted CD4+, CD8+, or CD8+CD57+ T cells (not recorded which) from PBMCs. All receptors derive from a human donor with aplastic anemia.

This clonotype has a handful of counts. The V and J genes are TRBV19 and TRBJ1-6; D remains ambiguous. CDR3 size: 12 residues. V lost 3 bases to trimming and J lost 9 bases, with 6 bases between them. Germline CDR1 is LNHDA and CDR2 is SQIVND (reference sequence). CDR3 residues: CASSIEASPLHF. Here the CDR3 DNA reads TGTGCCAGTAGTATTGAGGCTTCACCCCTCCACTTT.

This chain connects TRBV10-3 to TRBJ2-5; either TRBD1 or TRBD2 may fit D (5 bases each). V was shortened by 3 bases and J by 5 bases, with 16 bases between the two germline ends. CDR3 length equals 15 residues. Germline assignment: CDR1 ENHRY and CDR2 SYGVKD. The CDR3 is CAISDPGRAVETQYF. The DNA for the CDR3 is TGTGCCATCAGTGATCCGGGACGAGCAGTCGAGACCCAGTACTTC.

The chain has TRBV7-9 and TRBJ1-2; D remains ambiguous. V was trimmed by 0 bases and J by 3 bases, leaving 8 bases between them. The germline V gene encodes CDR1 SEHNR and CDR2 FQNEAQ (reference sequence). This CDR3 region has 14 residues. The CDR3 DNA reads TGTGCCAGCAGCTTAGCGCAGGCAGACTATGGCTACACCTTC. Translated: CASSLAQADYGYTF. The full variable domain, rest sourced from reference TRBV7-9 and TRBJ1-2, is DTGVSQNPRHKITKRGQNVTFRCDPISEHNRLYWYRQTLGQGPEFLTYFQNEAQLEKSRLLSDRFSAERPKGSFSTLEIQRTEQGDSAMYLCASSLAQADYGYTFGSGTRLTVV.

Worth noting for this clonotype: With a much larger clone just one base away, this may be a read error. The DNA of the CDR3 is TGTGCCAGCAGTACGCCTATGGACAATGAGCAGTCCTTC. Translated, it gives CASSTPMDNEQSF. The chain has TRBV6-1 and TRBJ2-1, with D tentatively TRBD1 (5 bases). CDR3 size: 13 residues. Germline V gene sequence: CDR1 MNHNS, CDR2 SASEGT.

This clonotype was seen at least ten times. The chain joins TRBV2 to TRBJ1-5; D call uncertain. Germline CDR1 and CDR2: SNHLY and FYNNEI. V lost 5 bases, J lost 7 bases, and 9 bases lay in between. The CDR3 has 12 amino acids. The CDR3 DNA follows: TGTGCCAGCAGTATAGAGTCCCAGCCCCAGCATTTT. This encodes CASSIESQPQHF.

This clonotype was seen repeatedly, ten times or more. This sequence joins TRBV10-3 and TRBJ1-1; D is ambiguous. V was clipped by 4 bases and J by 7 bases, with 13 bases between them. The CDR3 runs to 13 residues. Germline loops: CDR1 ENHRY, CDR2 SYGVKD. The CDR3 spells CAISVGPPYEAFF. The CDR3 DNA is TGTGCCATCAGTGTAGGGCCTCCTTATGAAGCTTTCTTT.